The table lists the clone carrying this T cell receptor beta chain with a few counts. What it binds is unknown. cDNA libraries for TCR alpha and TCR beta, carrying sample barcodes and UMIs, came from 5'RACE with constant-segment primers. TCRdb re-called the 5' RACE reads with MiXCR, one entry per CDR3 protein. The repertoire holds approximately 400,000 distinct CDR3 sequences, with approximately 24% as singletons. The data stem from a study of T-cell memory formation after mild COVID-19. Whole-study findings and limits: Clones shrinking between day 15 and 85 showed a balanced CD4/CD8 split, and those that grew later tilted toward CD4+.

Germline loops: CDR1 MNHNS, CDR2 SASEGT. Trimming shortened V by 9 bases and J by 0 bases, and 18 bases separated the two germline ends. The CDR3 spans 15 residues. This receptor was taken from an adult woman who had mild COVID-19 (a few samples of this study predate the infection). Cell type and time point are not known. Material: PBMCs or a T cell subset sorted from them (not recorded which). V usage is TRBV6-1 and J usage is TRBJ2-7, with a weak D call TRBD1 (6 bases). The CDR3 here is CASYPLTGASYEQYF. The DNA of the CDR3 is TGTGCCAGTTACCCCCTGACAGGAGCCTCCTACGAGCAGTACTTC.